Detailed here is one T cell receptor (beta chain). The antigen it binds to is not known. Base qualities are not provided; no much larger clone lies one nucleotide away. Library creation used 5' RACE. Sequenced using an Illumina HiSeq 2500. A second 7 to 11 cycle PCR used a sample-barcoded 5' primer and a J-beta primer mix. A unique molecular identifier was introduced onto each TCR beta cDNA molecule by a template-switch 5' adaptor carrying 12 random nucleotides. Each sample yielded at least 2.5 million CDR3-containing paired-end reads. First-strand cDNA was synthesized from all RNA with the Mint cDNA synthesis kit, primed by a TRBC-specific oligonucleotide. Following uracil-DNA glycosylase treatment, a first 18-cycle PCR with universal primers M1SS and BC2_uni_R was performed on all cDNA. The authors processed their data as follows. Normalization of each sample was performed by random selection of 1 million high-quality reads, each carrying a distinct molecular identifier. Instead of being binned into consensus sequences, reads with shared molecular identifiers were discarded. CDR3 identification, clonotype clustering and error correction used MiTCR with a Q25 quality threshold and the strictest error-elimination algorithm. Lower-bound total TCR beta diversity was estimated with a nonparametric unseen species model using Euler transformation. TCRdb trimmed the raw reads at Q25, called clones with MiXCR and kept productive beta chains. Each record represents a unique CDR3 protein, reported with the most common genes and DNA among its rows. V and J calls and clone size were set by TCRdb, not the authors. In this sample the table shows under 800,000 distinct CDR3 sequences, under 25% of which occur a single time. The biggest ten clones account for 3.5% to 4% of the sample.

The data derive from a study of blood T cells in healthy people across ages (dated by TCRdb to the mid-2010s). For the wider study: In model experiments, template switching captured roughly one uniquely barcoded TCR beta cDNA molecule for every two T cells. The study measured age-related changes in TCR beta repertoire diversity using deep sequencing normalized with unique cDNA molecular identifiers. Donors were grouped into four age groups: young (average approximately 15 years), middle-aged (39), aged (around 66) and long-lived (just over 80). To avoid experimental bias, donors of different ages were randomly spread across the sequencing lanes. For two donors (one aged 18 to 29 and one aged 80 or older), the study analyzed two additional independent replicas of 1 million unique cDNA reads from the same blood draw.

Donors were a few dozen systemically healthy Caucasian individuals from Russia aged 6 to 90 years. Around 10 milliliters of peripheral blood were drawn from each donor into EDTA-treated Vacutainer tubes. Ficoll-Paque density-gradient centrifugation was used to isolate PBMCs, with at least 6 million obtained per sample. Total RNA, at least 5 micrograms per sample, was extracted from PBMCs with Trizol reagent. Naive CD45RAhigh/CD27high T cell percentages were measured by flow cytometry on a PBMC aliquot from every donor. The full study reports these points: There was a strong correlation between observed TCR beta diversity and the percentage of naive T cells measured by flow cytometry. As age increased, observed TCR beta diversity per million T cells dropped in a roughly linear way, and a significant reduction was already evident by age 40. Estimates of total diversity based on one million sequenced T cells were regarded as lower bounds and as underestimates. Compared with the aged group, the long-lived group had more naive CD4+ T cells, fewer expanded clones and increased TCR diversity, a pattern suggesting age selection. Since profiling was done on bulk unsorted PBMCs, naive and antigen-experienced compartments could not be conclusively compared. Donor CMV infection status was unknown, potentially confounding age-related changes in expanded clonotypes.

This receptor was identified in a man in his sixties or seventies in good health. The sequenced sample was blood.

The DNA sequence is as follows: TGCAGCGTTGGTGAAAGCGGGACAGGCCTAACCGTTCCCTACGAGCAGTACTTC. Translated, it gives CSVGESGTGLTVPYEQYF. The chain is assembled from TRBV29-1 and TRBJ2-7; possibly the D gene is TRBD1, per 8 matching bases. CDR1 and CDR2, looked up from the germline V gene, are SQVTM and ANQGSEA. The CDR3 numbers 18 residues from cysteine through phenylalanine. CDR3 DNA only is kept here, 54 bases in frame from base 1. V sheds 4 bases and J sheds 2 bases, leaving 27 bases between their ends.